Presented here are 27 T cell receptor beta chains from one specimen sequenced in a study of blood T cell repertoires in COVID-19 (dated by TCRdb to the early 2020s). Preparation of the library involved the immunoSEQ multiplex PCR assay. TCRdb retrieved this table from immuneACCESS and kept in-frame rearrangements only. Not all clones are present; in checked studies, unresolved V genes account for under half, and no reason is known for the remainder. The sample table lists 230,000 or so clones, roughly four fifths of them with a count of one. 3.4% of the sample comes from the top ten. Specimen: PBMCs or T cells enriched from blood (not recorded which). Receptors originate from a man aged 50-59 years who had recovered from COVID-19.

J is TRBJ1-5 and V is TRBV6-5; 7 nucleotides agree with TRBD1. Germline lookup yields CDR1 MNHEY and CDR2 SVGAGI. The CDR3 is 14 residues long. V dropped 4 bases and J dropped 5; count of bases not matched to a gene: 5. CDR3 in amino acids: CASSLKGGHQPQHF. CDR3 DNA: TGTGCCAGCAGTTTGAAAGGGGGCCATCAGCCCCAGCATTTT.

V and J are TRBV6-1 and TRBJ1-2; D is perhaps TRBD1 (5 bases). Germline V CDR1 and CDR2: MNHNS, SASEGT. The CDR3 contains 15 residues. V dropped 2 bases and J dropped 4 bases, with 14 bases sitting between them. This chain's CDR3 is CASSESWGDPYGYTF. As DNA, the CDR3 is TGTGCCAGCAGTGAATCTTGGGGGGATCCCTATGGCTACACCTTC.

The chain has TRBV10-1 and TRBJ2-2, with 9 bases identical to TRBD2. CDR1 and CDR2 from the germline V gene are WNHNN and SYGVQD (reference sequence). V shed 4 bases, J shed 7 bases, and the junction held 4 bases outside the gene matches. The CDR3 is 14 residues long. CDR3 bases: TGCGCCAGCAGTGTGGGACTAGCCGGCGGGGAGCTGTTTTTT. It yields the protein CASSVGLAGGELFF.

J is TRBJ1-2 and V is TRBV9, with D tentatively TRBD1 (5 bases). This CDR3 region has 15 residues. Looked up from germline, CDR1 is SGDLS and CDR2 is YYNGEE. Between the trimmed V and J ends, which lost 1 base and 2 bases, there was a span of 12 bases. The chain's CDR3 is CASSVTLQANYGYTF. The CDR3 nucleotides read TGTGCCAGCAGCGTAACCCTACAGGCCAACTATGGCTACACCTTC.

This chain links TRBV19 with TRBJ2-7, with 9 bases matching TRBD1. V shed 7 bases, J shed 1 base, and the junction held 8 bases outside the gene matches. The CDR3 spans 15 residues. Germline CDR1 is LNHDA and CDR2 is SQIVND (reference sequence). The CDR3 DNA sequence: TGTGCCAGTACTACCGGGACAGGGTTTTCCTACGAGCAGTACTTC. It translates to CASTTGTGFSYEQYF.

This chain joins TRBV11-3 and TRBJ2-7; 12 nucleotides line up with TRBD2. Trimming took 5 bases from V and 2 from J; bases not matched to a gene: 13. This CDR3 comprises 18 residues. The germline V gene encodes CDR1 SGHNT and CDR2 YENEEA. The CDR3 nucleotides read TGTGCCAGCAGCCCAAGGCTAGCGGGAGGGACTAAAACCTACGAGCAGTACTTC. Residues: CASSPRLAGGTKTYEQYF.

The rearrangement links TRBV28 to TRBJ2-5, with TRBD1 identical over 9 bases. The CDR3 spans 14 residues. The V segment lost 4 bases and the J segment 5 bases; nucleotides outside the gene matches: 5. Germline V gives CDR1 MDHEN, CDR2 SYDVKM. DNA for the CDR3: TGTGCCAGCAGTTCACAGGGGGCTTGGGAGACCCAGTACTTC. Its protein is CASSSQGAWETQYF.

This clone was counted a few times. This sequence joins TRBV6-5 and TRBJ1-6, with TRBD1 identical over 7 bases. Losses at the gene ends were 6 bases for V and 4 bases for J; bases not matched to a gene: 6. Germline loops: CDR1 MNHEY, CDR2 SVGAGI. This CDR3 is built from 15 residues. CDR3 region: CASSPGTAYNSPLHF. The CDR3 DNA sequence: TGTGCCAGCAGCCCGGGGACAGCGTATAATTCACCCCTCCACTTT.

The CDR3 DNA sequence: TGTGCCAGCAGCTCCGTTAGCGGGGGGAGTACCGGGGAGCTGTTTTTT. Translating it yields CASSSVSGGSTGELFF. The genes are TRBV5-4 and TRBJ2-2; 10 bases map to TRBD2. The CDR3 is made up of 16 amino acids. V dropped 3 bases and J dropped 5; count of bases not matched to a gene: 7. Looked up from germline, CDR1 is SGHNT and CDR2 is YYREEE (reference sequence).

V usage is TRBV15 and J usage is TRBJ1-4; 7 bases agree with TRBD1. The J segment lost 6 bases and the V segment lost 3 bases, leaving 4 bases of the junction unmatched. This CDR3 is built from 14 residues. CDR1 is LNHNV and CDR2 is YYDKDF in the germline V gene (reference sequence). CDR3 nucleotide sequence: TGTGCCACCAGCAGCCGACAGGGAGATGAAAAACTGTTTTTT. Residues: CATSSRQGDEKLFF.

The rearrangement joins TRBV10-2 to TRBJ1-2; no firm D call. Germline V lookup: CDR1 WSHSY, CDR2 SAAADI. V lost 4 bases and J 5 bases, leaving 8 bases between the germline ends. The CDR3 is 12 amino acids. CDR3 sequence (DNA): TGCGCCAGCAGTGCAACGAGATATGGCTACACCTTC. Translating it yields CASSATRYGYTF.

CDR3 amino acids: CASIQGGTYEQYF. The CDR3 DNA follows: TGTGCCAGCATCCAGGGCGGTACCTACGAGCAGTACTTC. The chain employs TRBV28 and TRBJ2-7, with a weak D call TRBD1 (5 bases). CDR3 size: 13 residues. Germline values: CDR1 MDHEN, CDR2 SYDVKM. Trimming removed 7 bases at V and 2 bases at J, with 12 bases between.

The rearrangement links TRBV6-6 to TRBJ2-1; TRBD2 matches 7 bases. The CDR3 spans 16 residues. V lost 8 bases to trimming and J lost 4 bases; unmatched junction nucleotides: 14. From germline, CDR1 is MNHNY and CDR2 SVGAGI (reference sequence). CDR3 sequence: CASGDPSGRGYNEQFF. CDR3 coding DNA: TGTGCCAGCGGGGACCCTAGCGGCCGGGGGTACAATGAGCAGTTCTTC.

V gene TRBV6-5 combines with J gene TRBJ1-1, with D unclear. Germline CDR1 and CDR2: MNHEY and SVGAGI. This CDR3 is 13 amino acids long. V was shortened by 10 bases and J by 3 bases, with 15 bases between the two germline ends. The CDR3 loop reads CAKPTLTHTEAFF. The CDR3, as DNA: TGTGCCAAGCCTACCTTGACTCACACTGAAGCTTTCTTT.

This chain's CDR3 is CASSLTGTNQPQHF. DNA of the CDR3: TGTGCCAGCAGCTTAACAGGGACCAATCAGCCCCAGCATTTT. This chain uses TRBV11-2 with TRBJ1-5; D possibly corresponds to TRBD1 (6 bases). Trimming shortened V by 2 bases and J by 3 bases, and 8 bases separated the two germline ends. The germline V gene encodes CDR1 SGHAT and CDR2 FQNNGV. CDR3 length equals 14 residues. Together with reference TRBV11-2 and TRBJ1-5, the CDR3 gives the full variable domain: EAGVAQSPRYKIIEKRQSVAFWCNPISGHATLYWYQQILGQGPKLLIQFQNNGVVDDSQLPKDRFSAERLKGVDSTLKIQPAKLEDSAVYLCASSLTGTNQPQHFGDGTRLSIL.

The chain has TRBV30 and TRBJ1-2; no clear D. V lost 5 bases and J 8 bases, leaving 24 bases between the germline ends. The V gene's germline CDR1 is GTSNPN and CDR2 SVGIG (reference sequence). The CDR3 loop spans 15 amino acids. In DNA form, the CDR3 reads TGTGCCTGGTATTTAGGTTGGGCCCCCTCGAAGGGCTACACCTTC. Protein: CAWYLGWAPSKGYTF. Full variable domain (outside the CDR3, taken from reference TRBV30 and TRBJ1-2): SQTIHQWPATLVQPVGSPLSLECTVEGTSNPNLYWYRQAAGRGLQLLFYSVGIGQISSEVPQNLSASRPQDRQFILSSKKLLLSDSGFYLCAWYLGWAPSKGYTFGSGTRLTVV.

This clone was recorded once. The chain uses TRBV7-9 and TRBJ2-1; a possible D gene is TRBD2 (6 bases). The V gene's germline CDR1 is SEHNR and CDR2 FQNEAQ (reference sequence). CDR3 length equals 14 residues. V was cut by 8 bases and J by 7 bases, with 18 bases left in between. The CDR3 reads CASLDSAEGNEQFF. DNA of the CDR3: TGTGCCAGCCTAGACAGCGCGGAGGGGAATGAGCAGTTCTTC.

The chain has TRBV13 and TRBJ2-5; tentatively, D is TRBD1 (6 bases). Germline CDR1 PRHDT, CDR2 FYEKMQ (reference sequence). The CDR3 has 13 residues. V dropped 5 bases and J dropped 5 bases, with 12 bases sitting between them. The CDR3, as DNA: TGTGCCAGCAGCCTCACAGGGCGGGAGACCCAGTACTTC. Its translation: CASSLTGRETQYF.

The CDR3 loop is CASSFETGQLGFSYTF. CDR3 bases: TGTGCCAGCAGCTTCGAAACGGGACAGCTGGGTTTTAGCTACACCTTC. V and J are TRBV11-2 and TRBJ1-2; TRBD1 matches 7 bases. Unmatched junction bases numbered 16, after V lost 3 bases and J lost 9 bases. Per the germline V gene, CDR1 is SGHAT and CDR2 is FQNNGV. CDR3 length: 16 residues.

This sequence joins TRBV20-1 and TRBJ1-3, with no clear D. Germline-derived CDR1 and CDR2 are DFQATT and SNEGSKA (reference sequence). V lost 6 bases to trimming and J lost 4 bases, with 7 bases between them. The length of the CDR3 is 11 residues. The CDR3 DNA reads as TGCAGTGCCGAGAAAGGAAACACCATATATTTT. Residues: CSAEKGNTIYF.

The genes are TRBV6-2 or TRBV6-3 and TRBJ2-1, with 8 bases aligning to TRBD2. The CDR3 has 17 residues. Unmatched junction bases numbered 10, after V lost 5 bases and J lost 1 base. Germline values: CDR1 MNHEY, CDR2 SVGEGT. CDR3 region: CASSQLKAGVSYNEQFF. In DNA, the CDR3 is TGTGCCAGCAGTCAACTTAAAGCGGGAGTGTCCTACAATGAGCAGTTCTTC.

The V call is TRBV6-6, the J call TRBJ2-1; 7 nucleotides align to TRBD2. Germline loops: CDR1 MNHNY, CDR2 SVGAGI (reference sequence). This CDR3 has 12 residues. V gave up 8 bases and J gave up 7 bases; unmatched junction bases: 5. The CDR3 nucleotides are TGTGCCAGCGACGCGGGAGAGAATGAGCAGTTCTTC. The encoded protein is CASDAGENEQFF.

The genes are TRBV6-1 and TRBJ1-1; 7 nucleotides agree with TRBD1. The junction had 9 bases not matched to a gene; V was cut back by 1 base and J by 1 base. CDR3 length: 17 residues. The germline CDR1 and CDR2 sequences are MNHNS and SASEGT. The CDR3 sequence is CASSEVFGDRSNTEAFF. DNA for the CDR3: TGTGCCAGCAGTGAAGTTTTTGGGGACAGATCGAACACTGAAGCTTTCTTT.

The rearrangement links TRBV5-4 to TRBJ1-2, with 10 positions matching TRBD1. CDR1 and CDR2 (germline): SGHNT, YYREEE (reference sequence). After removal of 1 base from V and 6 bases from J, the junction contained 9 bases not matched to a gene. The CDR3 is made up of 16 amino acids. The CDR3 sequence is CASSLFFDRGLHGYTF. The CDR3 bases are TGTGCCAGCAGCTTGTTTTTTGACAGGGGGCTTCATGGCTACACCTTC.

The J gene is TRBJ1-4, the V gene TRBV27; TRBD1 aligns across 11 bases. The germline V gene encodes CDR1 MNHEY and CDR2 SMNVEV (reference sequence). The CDR3 runs 15 residues. The V segment lost 6 bases and the J segment 8 bases; nucleotides outside the gene matches: 8. The CDR3 loop is CASSRTGGRGEKLFF. CDR3 nucleotide sequence: TGTGCCAGCAGCCGGACAGGGGGCAGGGGAGAAAAACTGTTTTTT.

The chain combines TRBV15 with TRBJ1-5, with D uncertain. CDR1 and CDR2 from the germline V gene are LNHNV and YYDKDF (reference sequence). V shed 3 bases and J shed 5 bases, with 11 bases lying between them. The CDR3 spans 14 residues. CDR3 nucleotides: TGTGCCACCAGCAGTCGTTTTGGAGATCAGCCCCAGCATTTT. Translation gives CATSSRFGDQPQHF.

The gene calls are TRBV11-2 and TRBJ1-6; 10 bases align to TRBD1. CDR3 length equals 15 residues. V was clipped by 8 bases and J by 7 bases; unmatched bases: 8. CDR1 is SGHAT and CDR2 is FQNNGV in the germline V gene. The CDR3 spells CASQQTGGNNSPLHF. The CDR3 DNA reads as TGTGCCAGCCAGCAGACAGGGGGCAACAATTCACCCCTCCACTTT.